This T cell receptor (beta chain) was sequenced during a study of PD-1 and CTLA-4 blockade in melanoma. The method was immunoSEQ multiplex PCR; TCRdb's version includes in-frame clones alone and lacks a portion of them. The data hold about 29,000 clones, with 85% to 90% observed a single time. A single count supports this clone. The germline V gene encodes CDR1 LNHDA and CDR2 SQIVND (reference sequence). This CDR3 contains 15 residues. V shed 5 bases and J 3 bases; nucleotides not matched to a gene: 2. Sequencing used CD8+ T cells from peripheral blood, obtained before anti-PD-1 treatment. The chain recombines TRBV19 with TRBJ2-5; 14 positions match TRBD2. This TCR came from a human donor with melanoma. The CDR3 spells CASSVGLAGEETQYF. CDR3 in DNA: TGTGCCAGTAGTGTGGGACTAGCGGGAGAAGAGACCCAGTACTTC.